This passage covers 17 T cell receptor beta chains from one sample sequenced in a study of cytotoxic CD8 clonotypes in ibrutinib-treated CLL. Some clones are missing from TCRdb's copy, which holds only in-frame ones; the method was immunoSEQ multiplex PCR. Of a few thousand clones in the sample, 65% to 90% were seen once. The source material was PBMCs, sampled before ibrutinib treatment. The receptors were sampled from a human donor with chronic lymphocytic leukemia.

V is TRBV5-6 and J is TRBJ1-1; a possible D gene is TRBD1 (5 bases). V was clipped by 4 bases and J by 1 base, with 11 bases between them. Germline values: CDR1 SGHDT, CDR2 YYEEEE. The CDR3 contains 14 residues. CDR3 sequence: CASSPGTGNTEAFF. The CDR3 DNA is TGTGCCAGCAGCCCCGGGACGGGGAACACTGAAGCTTTCTTT.

This CDR3 is CASSRGLAGANEQFF. The CDR3 nucleotides are TGCGCCAGCAGCAGGGGACTAGCGGGAGCAAATGAGCAGTTCTTC. V gene TRBV5-1 combines with J gene TRBJ2-1, with 14 bases lining up with TRBD2. The CDR3 covers 15 residues. J was trimmed by 7 bases and V by 4 bases; bases with no gene match: 4. Germline CDR1 is SGHRS and CDR2 is YFSETQ.

The V call is TRBV19, the J call TRBJ2-5, with 8 positions matching TRBD2. J lost 2 bases, V lost 4 bases, and 0 bases had no gene match. This CDR3 spans 13 amino acids. Germline V CDR1 and CDR2: LNHDA, SQIVND (reference sequence). The CDR3 coding sequence is TGTGCCAGTAGTACTAGCGGGCAAGAGACCCAGTACTTC. As protein: CASSTSGQETQYF.

This clone was picked up one time. The chain is built from TRBV5-8 and TRBJ2-7, with a possible D match to TRBD2 (6 bases). The germline V gene has CDR1 SGHTS and CDR2 YDEGEE. The V and J ends lost 4 bases and 4 bases respectively, with 18 bases between them. This CDR3 comprises 15 residues. The CDR3 loop reads CASSQSIRAGYEQYF. Here the CDR3 DNA reads TGTGCCAGCAGCCAGTCAATTCGAGCGGGTTACGAGCAGTACTTC.

This clone was found a few times. The gene calls are TRBV5-1 and TRBJ2-7; unclear D gene. The germline gives CDR1 SGHRS, CDR2 YFSETQ. The CDR3 totals 14 residues. V dropped 2 bases and J dropped 2 bases, with 11 bases sitting between them. The CDR3: CASSFTLYTYEQYF. The CDR3 bases are TGCGCCAGCAGCTTCACACTTTATACCTACGAGCAGTACTTC.

The chain uses TRBV28 and TRBJ2-2; D is possibly TRBD1 or TRBD2 (6 bases each). The CDR3 has 16 amino acids. With 3 bases removed from V and 1 base from J, the gap between germline ends came to 12 bases. Germline assignment: CDR1 MDHEN and CDR2 SYDVKM. The CDR3 loop reads CASSFQGRENTGELFF. The CDR3 coding sequence is TGTGCCAGCAGTTTTCAGGGGCGGGAGAACACCGGGGAGCTGTTTTTT. The full variable domain, its missing parts supplied by reference TRBV28 and TRBJ2-2, is DVKVTQSSRYLVKRTGEKVFLECVQDMDHENMFWYRQDPGLGLRLIYFSYDVKMKEKGDIPEGYSVSREKKERFSLILESASTNQTSMYLCASSFQGRENTGELFFGEGSRLTVL.

This clone was seen only once. The chain combines TRBV28 with TRBJ2-7; TRBD1 matches 7 bases. This CDR3 comprises 15 residues. The germline gives CDR1 MDHEN, CDR2 SYDVKM. Trimming took 4 bases from V and 6 from J; bases not matched to a gene: 12. The chain's CDR3 is CASSSPGTDKFEQYF. In DNA form, the CDR3 reads TGTGCCAGCAGTTCCCCCGGGACAGACAAGTTCGAGCAGTACTTC.

CDR3 sequence reads: CASSDRWQSGAFF. The CDR3, as DNA: TGTGCCAGCAGCGACAGGTGGCAGTCGGGAGCTTTCTTT. The chain employs TRBV6-5 and TRBJ1-1; D is possibly TRBD1 (6 bases). The germline V gene has CDR1 MNHEY and CDR2 SVGAGI. This CDR3 contains 13 residues. V shed 6 bases and J shed 10 bases, with 18 bases lying between them.

The CDR3 is CAGKGPSNYGYTF. CDR3 bases: TGTGCCGGAAAGGGACCGAGTAACTATGGCTACACCTTC. The rearrangement links TRBV19 to TRBJ1-2, with D tentatively TRBD1 (5 bases). Germline assignment: CDR1 LNHDA and CDR2 SQIVND (reference sequence). The CDR3 has 13 amino acids. V was pared by 11 bases and J by 1 base, with 14 bases between.

A few counts support this clone. J is TRBJ1-5 and V is TRBV13, with 8 bases matching TRBD1. Unmatched junction bases numbered 3, after V lost 2 bases and J lost 6 bases. This CDR3 is built from 14 residues. Per the germline V gene, CDR1 is PRHDT and CDR2 is FYEKMQ (reference sequence). The CDR3 reads CASSLKQGGQPQHF. In DNA, the CDR3 is TGTGCCAGCAGCTTAAAACAGGGGGGTCAGCCCCAGCATTTT. Variable domain in full (rest from reference TRBV13 and TRBJ1-5): AAGVIQSPRHLIKEKRETATLKCYPIPRHDTVYWYQQGPGQDPQFLISFYEKMQSDKGSIPDRFSAQQFSDYHSELNMSSLELGDSALYFCASSLKQGGQPQHFGDGTRLSIL.

V gene TRBV11-2 combines with J gene TRBJ2-3; 16 bases map to TRBD2. Germline V lookup: CDR1 SGHAT, CDR2 FQNNGV. V dropped 5 bases and J dropped 2; count of bases not matched to a gene: 10. This CDR3 region has 19 residues. The CDR3 coding sequence is TGTGCCAGCAGCCTAGCCGGGACTAGCGGGAGGGCTTTCACAGATACGCAGTATTTT. This sequence encodes CASSLAGTSGRAFTDTQYF.

V and J are TRBV30 and TRBJ2-3, with TRBD2 as a possible D gene (6 bases). The CDR3 covers 15 residues. The V end lost 4 bases, the J end lost 6 bases, and 20 bases lay between the germline ends. The germline gives CDR1 GTSNPN, CDR2 SVGIG (reference sequence). The CDR3 DNA follows: TGTGCCTGGAACGGCTATGGCGGGATGGTTGATACGCAGTATTTT. This gives the protein CAWNGYGGMVDTQYF.

V is TRBV28 and J is TRBJ2-7, with D unclear. Germline CDR1 MDHEN, CDR2 SYDVKM. This CDR3 is built from 11 residues. Trimming pared 4 bases from V and 3 bases from J, leaving 4 bases between. The CDR3 loop reads CASSSNYEQYF. Written as DNA, the CDR3 is TGTGCCAGCAGTTCTAACTACGAGCAGTACTTC.

The chain links TRBV5-1 to TRBJ2-2; D remains unclear. CDR1 is SGHRS, CDR2 YFSETQ, per germline. The V gene lost 0 bases and the J gene lost 6 bases, with 12 bases spanning the gap. The CDR3 contains 15 residues. CDR3 residues: CASSLGTTISGELFF. DNA for the CDR3: TGCGCCAGCAGCTTGGGGACCACTATTTCCGGGGAGCTGTTTTTT.

The CDR3 nucleotides are TGTGCCAGCATTGGGGGGCTCACGATGAACACTGAAGCTTTCTTT. This translates into CASIGGLTMNTEAFF. This chain links TRBV28 with TRBJ1-1; a weak D match, TRBD1 (6 bases). V was trimmed by 7 bases and J by 0 bases, leaving 15 bases between them. Germline CDR1 reads MDHEN; CDR2 reads SYDVKM. There are 15 residues in the CDR3.

The chain recombines TRBV11-2 with TRBJ1-5; D might be TRBD1 (6 bases). V was cut by 5 bases and J by 6 bases, with 11 bases left in between. Germline loops: CDR1 SGHAT, CDR2 FQNNGV. The CDR3 runs 13 residues. Here the CDR3 reads CASSQDSFQPQHF. DNA for the CDR3: TGTGCCAGCAGCCAGGACAGTTTTCAGCCCCAGCATTTT. The full variable domain, completed using reference TRBV11-2 and TRBJ1-5, is EAGVAQSPRYKIIEKRQSVAFWCNPISGHATLYWYQQILGQGPKLLIQFQNNGVVDDSQLPKDRFSAERLKGVDSTLKIQPAKLEDSAVYLCASSQDSFQPQHFGDGTRLSIL.

This clone was recorded only once. J is TRBJ2-3 and V is TRBV28, with a tentative D call TRBD1 (6 bases). The V gene's germline CDR1 is MDHEN and CDR2 SYDVKM. The V end lost 6 bases, the J end lost 5 bases, and 12 bases lay between the germline ends. The CDR3 has 13 residues. The CDR3 DNA reads as TGTGCCAGCAGAATAGGACAGAAAGATACGCAGTATTTT. It specifies CASRIGQKDTQYF.